The source of this T cell receptor (beta chain) is a study of OX40 agonist ivuxolimab in advanced cancers. Findings and caveats of the study: The average count of expanded clones was higher among CD8+ T cells than among CD4+.

This CDR3 spans 14 amino acids. With 5 bases clipped from V and 8 bases from J, the junction kept 6 bases outside the gene matches. CDR1 is GTSNPN and CDR2 is SVGIG in the germline V gene (reference sequence). As to this clone: No antigen is known for it.

Clones were read by immunoSEQ multiplex PCR, and TCRdb kept only the in-frame ones, dropping some. In the table there are roughly 40,000 clones, 85% to 90% of which are singletons. The sample in question was CD4+ or CD8+ T cells sorted from blood, obtained in a trial of the OX40 agonist ivuxolimab. This TCR derives from an adult with an advanced solid tumor such as melanoma, head and neck, liver or kidney cancer. The chain recombines TRBV30 with TRBJ2-3; TRBD2 matches 14 bases. The CDR3, as DNA: TGTGCCTGGGGGGGGACTAGCGGGAGTGGTACGCAGTATTTT. The encoded protein is CAWGGTSGSGTQYF.